This entry lists 24 T cell receptor beta chains sequenced from one sample in a study of blood T cell repertoires in COVID-19. Clones were read by immunoSEQ multiplex PCR, and TCRdb kept only the in-frame ones, dropping some. The data contain approximately 400,000 clones, approximately 90% of them seen just once; the ten biggest clones take up approximately 12%. Source material: peripheral blood. These receptors were collected from a woman aged 45-59 years with COVID-19, enrolled during active disease.

This chain links TRBV6-1 with TRBJ1-5; TRBD1 is a possible D gene (5 bases). Germline lookup yields CDR1 MNHNS and CDR2 SASEGT. The CDR3 extends over 19 amino acids. Trimming pared 2 bases from V and 4 bases from J, leaving 24 bases between. The CDR3 DNA follows: TGTGCCAGCAGTGAAAAGTCGGGGGGTACCCTCAGTCGGAATCAGCCCCAGCATTTT. It specifies CASSEKSGGTLSRNQPQHF.

This sequence joins TRBV7-6 and TRBJ2-1, with D possibly being TRBD2 (5 bases). The CDR3 loop spans 17 amino acids. Trimming removed 0 bases at V and 0 bases at J, with 12 bases between. Germline values: CDR1 SGHVS, CDR2 FNYEAQ. CDR3 region: CASSLAQEVNSYNEQFF. The CDR3 DNA follows: TGTGCCAGCAGCTTAGCCCAGGAGGTAAACTCCTACAATGAGCAGTTCTTC.

This CDR3 reads CASSSGTGHEKLFF. In DNA form, the CDR3 reads TGTGCCAGCAGCTCTGGGACAGGGCATGAAAAACTGTTTTTT. V usage is TRBV4-2 and J usage is TRBJ1-4, with 9 bases identical to TRBD1. Germline CDR1 is LGHNA and CDR2 is YNFKEQ. J gave up 6 bases and V 5 bases, and 4 bases lay outside the gene matches. This CDR3 is 14 amino acids long.

This rearrangement joins TRBV28 to TRBJ1-6; 7 nucleotides align to TRBD1. Germline CDR1 is MDHEN and CDR2 is SYDVKM. The CDR3 is made up of 14 amino acids. The V gene end was trimmed by 5 bases and the J gene end by 10 bases; junction bases not matched to a gene: 8. The CDR3 DNA reads as TGTGCCAGCAGTCCCTGGGACAGCACCTCACCCCTCCACTTT. The encoded protein is CASSPWDSTSPLHF.

The genes are TRBV7-2 and TRBJ2-1; TRBD2 is a possible D gene (7 bases). V was cut by 1 base and J by 8 bases, with 15 bases left in between. The CDR3 has 15 amino acids. Germline loops: CDR1 SGHTA, CDR2 FQGNSA. CDR3 amino acids: CASSLGGGGSDEQFF. The CDR3 DNA follows: TGTGCCAGCAGCTTAGGGGGGGGCGGGTCCGATGAGCAGTTCTTC.

The chain recombines TRBV30 with TRBJ1-2; D perhaps matches TRBD1 (5 bases). The CDR3 totals 14 residues. Trimming took 0 bases from V and 5 from J, leaving 13 bases between them. CDR1 is GTSNPN and CDR2 is SVGIG in the germline V gene (reference sequence). The CDR3 is CAWSVETEEYGYTF. In nucleotides, the CDR3 is TGTGCCTGGAGTGTAGAGACAGAAGAATATGGCTACACCTTC.

The rearrangement uses TRBV6-5 and TRBJ2-2, with 7 bases matching TRBD2. After removal of 2 bases from V and 4 bases from J, the junction contained 7 bases not matched to a gene. Germline CDR1 reads MNHEY; CDR2 reads SVGAGI. This CDR3 has 16 residues. Here the CDR3 reads CASSYGLGGSTGELFF. The CDR3 DNA is TGTGCCAGCAGTTACGGTCTGGGAGGGAGCACCGGGGAGCTGTTTTTT.

The genes are TRBV18 and TRBJ1-1; perhaps TRBD1 as D (5 bases). This CDR3 is 12 amino acids long. V was pared by 3 bases and J by 8 bases, with 10 bases between. Germline values: CDR1 KGHSH, CDR2 LQKENI. The CDR3 reads CASSPRGEEAFF. The CDR3 DNA follows: TGTGCCAGCTCACCTCGGGGGGAGGAAGCTTTCTTT.

The rearrangement links TRBV7-2 to TRBJ1-1; D uncertain. V was shortened by 5 bases and J by 5 bases, with 6 bases between the two germline ends. CDR1 is SGHTA and CDR2 is FQGNSA in the germline V gene. The CDR3 has 11 residues. DNA of the CDR3: TGTGCCAGCAGCCCGGGGACTGAAGCTTTCTTT. It codes for CASSPGTEAFF.

As concerns this clone: Other DNA sequences in the sample encode the same CDR3. This chain links TRBV2 with TRBJ1-4; 7 nucleotides agree with TRBD1. Germline loops: CDR1 SNHLY, CDR2 FYNNEI. The CDR3 runs to 14 residues. V trimming: 5 bases; J trimming: 6 bases; junction bases outside the gene matches: 6. In nucleotides, the CDR3 is TGTGCCAGCAGTCCAGACAGGGACGATGAAAAACTGTTTTTT. Translated, it gives CASSPDRDDEKLFF.

The V call is TRBV19, the J call TRBJ1-2; weak D call: TRBD1 (6 bases). CDR3 size: 13 residues. Germline CDR1 reads LNHDA; CDR2 reads SQIVND (reference sequence). Trimming stripped 6 bases from V and 3 bases from J, with 11 bases between. CDR3 sequence: CASSRGHYYGYTF. The CDR3, as DNA: TGTGCCAGTAGCCGGGGACATTACTATGGCTACACCTTC.

The CDR3 DNA reads as TGTGCCAGCAGCGCCAGCGGTGCTAGTCAGCCCCAGCATTTT. It yields the protein CASSASGASQPQHF. This chain connects TRBV9 to TRBJ1-5; D call uncertain. The germline V gene has CDR1 SGDLS and CDR2 YYNGEE. Trimming pared 3 bases from V and 6 bases from J, leaving 13 bases between. This CDR3 has 14 amino acids.

The chain couples TRBV7-2 to TRBJ1-5, with D unresolved. Trimming took 3 bases from V and 2 from J, leaving 5 bases between them. Germline CDR1 reads SGHTA; CDR2 reads FQGNSA. The CDR3 has 13 residues. The CDR3 protein is CASSFQGNQPQHF. The CDR3 nucleotides are TGTGCCAGCAGCTTCCAGGGCAATCAGCCCCAGCATTTT.

The chain employs TRBV10-2 and TRBJ2-7; D is unclear. CDR3 length equals 13 residues. V was shortened by 4 bases and J by 3 bases, with 10 bases between the two germline ends. Germline loops: CDR1 WSHSY, CDR2 SAAADI. In nucleotides, the CDR3 is TGCGCCAGCAGTGGAAGTGAGTACTACGAGCAGTACTTC. As protein: CASSGSEYYEQYF.

The chain is built from TRBV28 and TRBJ2-1; 11 bases are a match to TRBD2. Germline-derived CDR1 and CDR2 are MDHEN and SYDVKM. The CDR3 is 18 amino acids. V trimming: 3 bases; J trimming: 6 bases; junction bases outside the gene matches: 13. The CDR3 reads CASSLVDLAGGAFNEQFF. The CDR3 DNA is TGTGCCAGCAGTTTGGTAGATCTAGCGGGGGGAGCGTTCAATGAGCAGTTCTTC.

This sequence joins TRBV4-2 and TRBJ1-6; D is uncertain. The V end lost 0 bases, the J end lost 0 bases, and 12 bases lay between the germline ends. Germline V gene lookup returns CDR1 LGHNA and CDR2 YNFKEQ. This CDR3 is built from 18 residues. The CDR3 region has the DNA TGTGCCAGCAGCCAAGATCACGTGCGGAGCTCCTATAATTCACCCCTCCACTTT. Translating gives CASSQDHVRSSYNSPLHF.

This chain uses TRBV11-2 with TRBJ2-1, with 13 bases aligning to TRBD2. V trimming: 3 bases; J trimming: 7 bases; junction bases outside the gene matches: 3. The CDR3 extends over 15 amino acids. From germline, CDR1 is SGHAT and CDR2 FQNNGV. The CDR3 here is CASSLGLAGRNEQFF. The CDR3 DNA follows: TGTGCCAGCAGCTTGGGACTAGCGGGGCGGAATGAGCAGTTCTTC.

This rearrangement joins TRBV24-1 to TRBJ2-1, with 9 bases that match TRBD2. CDR3 size: 15 residues. J gave up 10 bases and V 1 base, and 7 bases lay outside the gene matches. Looked up from germline, CDR1 is KGHDR and CDR2 is SFDVKD. The CDR3 loop reads CATSDFRGGVQEQFF. The CDR3 nucleotides are TGTGCCACCAGTGATTTTCGCGGGGGGGTCCAGGAGCAGTTCTTC.

The gene calls are TRBV27 and TRBJ1-5; the D gene is possibly TRBD1 (6 bases). The CDR3 loop spans 16 amino acids. The V end lost 3 bases, the J end lost 4 bases, and 16 bases lay between the germline ends. Germline CDR1 is MNHEY and CDR2 is SMNVEV (reference sequence). Written as DNA, the CDR3 is TGTGCCAGCAGTTTGTTGGGGGAGGGGGGAAATCAGCCCCAGCATTTT. Its protein is CASSLLGEGGNQPQHF.

This clone was seen a handful of times. The chain combines TRBV6-2 or TRBV6-3 with TRBJ2-5, with a tentative D call TRBD2 (5 bases). The germline V gene has CDR1 MNHEY and CDR2 SVGEGT. The V end lost 4 bases, the J end lost 5 bases, and 14 bases lay between the germline ends. The CDR3 extends over 14 amino acids. The CDR3: CASSSATTGETQYF. DNA for the CDR3: TGTGCCAGCAGTTCCGCGACTACGGGTGAGACCCAGTACTTC.

The gene calls are TRBV5-1 and TRBJ2-2; 8 nucleotides align to TRBD1. J lost 5 bases, V lost 9 bases, and 9 bases had no gene match. Germline values: CDR1 SGHRS, CDR2 YFSETQ. The length of the CDR3 is 14 residues. As DNA, the CDR3 is TGCGCCACCGCCGGACAGGGTGTAACCGGGGAGCTGTTTTTT. This sequence encodes CATAGQGVTGELFF. The complete variable domain, with remaining parts taken from reference TRBV5-1 and TRBJ2-2, reads KAGVTQTPRYLIKTRGQQVTLSCSPISGHRSVSWYQQTPGQGLQFLFEYFSETQRNKGNFPGRFSGRQFSNSRSEMNVSTLELGDSALYLCATAGQGVTGELFFGEGSRLTVL.

This rearrangement joins TRBV29-1 to TRBJ2-2; D is possibly TRBD1 (6 bases). In germline, CDR1 is SQVTM, CDR2 ANQGSEA. The CDR3 is 14 residues long. Trimming stripped 6 bases from V and 0 bases from J, with 11 bases between. CDR3 in amino acids: CSVGTHANTGELFF. The CDR3 region has the DNA TGCAGCGTGGGGACACACGCGAACACCGGGGAGCTGTTTTTT.

The genes are TRBV5-6 and TRBJ1-2; D gene ambiguous. This CDR3 region has 13 residues. Trimming took off 2 bases at V and 2 bases at J, with 7 bases between the two ends. Germline CDR1 SGHDT, CDR2 YYEEEE. CDR3 coding DNA: TGTGCCAGCAGCTTACAGAACAACTATGGCTACACCTTC. The encoded protein is CASSLQNNYGYTF.

The rearrangement links TRBV15 to TRBJ1-1; D is ambiguous. The CDR3 has 15 residues. The V and J ends lost 3 bases and 2 bases respectively, with 13 bases between them. Germline V gene lookup returns CDR1 LNHNV and CDR2 YYDKDF (reference sequence). The CDR3 DNA reads TGTGCCACCAGCAGCCCTGTTTTGAGTAACACTGAAGCTTTCTTT. As protein: CATSSPVLSNTEAFF. Using reference TRBV15 and TRBJ1-1 for the parts outside the CDR3, the full variable domain is DAMVIQNPRYQVTQFGKPVTLSCSQTLNHNVMYWYQQKSSQAPKLLFHYYDKDFNNEADTPDNFQSRRPNTSFCFLDIRSPGLGDTAMYLCATSSPVLSNTEAFFGQGTRLTVV.